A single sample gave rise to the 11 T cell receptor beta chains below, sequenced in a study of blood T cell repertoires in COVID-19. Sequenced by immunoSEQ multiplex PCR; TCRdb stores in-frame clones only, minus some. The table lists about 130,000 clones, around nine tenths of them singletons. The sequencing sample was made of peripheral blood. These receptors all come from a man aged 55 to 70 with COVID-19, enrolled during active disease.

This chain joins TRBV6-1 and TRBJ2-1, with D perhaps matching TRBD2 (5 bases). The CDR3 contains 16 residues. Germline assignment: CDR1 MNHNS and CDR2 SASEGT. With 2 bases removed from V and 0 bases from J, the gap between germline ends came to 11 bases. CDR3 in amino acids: CASSEYSGSSYNEQFF. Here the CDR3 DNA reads TGTGCCAGCAGTGAATACAGCGGTAGCTCCTACAATGAGCAGTTCTTC.

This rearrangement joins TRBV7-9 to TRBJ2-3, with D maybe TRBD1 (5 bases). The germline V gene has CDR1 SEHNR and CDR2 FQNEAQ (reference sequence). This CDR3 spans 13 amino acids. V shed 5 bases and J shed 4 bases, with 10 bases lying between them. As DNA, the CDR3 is TGTGCCAGCAGCCCTAGGGGCCCAGATACGCAGTATTTT. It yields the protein CASSPRGPDTQYF.

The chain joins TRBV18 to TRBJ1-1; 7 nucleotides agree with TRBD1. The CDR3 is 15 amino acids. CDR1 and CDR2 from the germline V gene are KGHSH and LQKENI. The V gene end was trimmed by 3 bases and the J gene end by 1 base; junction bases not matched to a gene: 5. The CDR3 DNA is TGTGCCAGCTCACCTAACCCAGGGGGGAACACTGAAGCTTTCTTT. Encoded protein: CASSPNPGGNTEAFF.

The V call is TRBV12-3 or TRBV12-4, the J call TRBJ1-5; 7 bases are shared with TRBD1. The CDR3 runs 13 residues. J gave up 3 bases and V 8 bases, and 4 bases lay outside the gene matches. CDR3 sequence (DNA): TGTGCCAGCGGGGACAGCCACAATCAGCCCCAGCATTTT. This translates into CASGDSHNQPQHF.

The CDR3 reads CASSLAGAQFF. For the CDR3, the DNA is TGTGCCAGCAGCTTAGCGGGGGCTCAGTTCTTC. The chain combines TRBV7-2 with TRBJ2-1, with D maybe TRBD1 (6 bases). This CDR3 comprises 11 residues. Germline lookup yields CDR1 SGHTA and CDR2 FQGNSA. The V gene lost 0 bases and the J gene lost 13 bases, with 7 bases spanning the gap.

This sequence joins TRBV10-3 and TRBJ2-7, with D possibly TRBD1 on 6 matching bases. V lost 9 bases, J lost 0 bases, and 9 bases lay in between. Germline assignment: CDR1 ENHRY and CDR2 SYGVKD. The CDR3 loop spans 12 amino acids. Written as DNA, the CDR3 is TGTGCCATAAGGGACACCTCCTACGAGCAGTACTTC. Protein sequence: CAIRDTSYEQYF.

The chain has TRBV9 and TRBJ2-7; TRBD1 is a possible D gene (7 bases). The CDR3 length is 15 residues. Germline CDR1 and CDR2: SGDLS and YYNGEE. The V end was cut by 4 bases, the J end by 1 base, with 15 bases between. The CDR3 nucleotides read TGTGCCAGCAGCCCAGGGGGGTCCCAGTCCTACGAGCAGTACTTC. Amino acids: CASSPGGSQSYEQYF.

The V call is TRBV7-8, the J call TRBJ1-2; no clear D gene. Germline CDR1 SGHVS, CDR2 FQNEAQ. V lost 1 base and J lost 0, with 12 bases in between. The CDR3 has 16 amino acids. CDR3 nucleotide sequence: TGTGCCAGCAGCTTAGTCGCGGGTCCCACTAACTATGGCTACACCTTC. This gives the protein CASSLVAGPTNYGYTF. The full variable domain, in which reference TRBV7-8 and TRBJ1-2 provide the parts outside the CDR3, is GAGVSQSPRYKVAKRGQDVALRCDPISGHVSLFWYQQALGQGPEFLTYFQNEAQLDKSGLPSDRFFAERPEGSVSTLKIQRTQQEDSAVYLCASSLVAGPTNYGYTFGSGTRLTVV.

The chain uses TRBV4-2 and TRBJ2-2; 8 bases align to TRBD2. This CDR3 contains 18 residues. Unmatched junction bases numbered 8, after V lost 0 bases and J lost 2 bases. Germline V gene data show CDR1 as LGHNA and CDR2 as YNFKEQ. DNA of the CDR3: TGTGCCAGCAGCCAAGATTATACTAGCGGATCTAACACCGGGGAGCTGTTTTTT. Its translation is CASSQDYTSGSNTGELFF.

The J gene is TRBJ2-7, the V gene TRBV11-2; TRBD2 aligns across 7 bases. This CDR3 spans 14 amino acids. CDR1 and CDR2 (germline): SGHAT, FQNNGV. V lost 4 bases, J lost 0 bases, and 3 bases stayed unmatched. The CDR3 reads CASSSGGSSYEQYF. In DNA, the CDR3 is TGTGCCAGCAGCTCGGGGGGAAGCTCCTACGAGCAGTACTTC.

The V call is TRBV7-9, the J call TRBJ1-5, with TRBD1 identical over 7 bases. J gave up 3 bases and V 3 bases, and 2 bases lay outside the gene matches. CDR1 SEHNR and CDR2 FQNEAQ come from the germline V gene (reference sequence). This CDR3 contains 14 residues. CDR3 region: CASSLTGNNQPQHF. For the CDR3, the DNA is TGTGCCAGCAGCTTGACAGGGAACAATCAGCCCCAGCATTTT.